The clone carrying this TCR beta chain was observed a single time. The data were obtained in a study of blood T cell repertoires in COVID-19. Germline loops: CDR1 LNHDA, CDR2 SQIVND (reference sequence). With 0 bases removed from V and 9 bases from J, the gap between germline ends came to 15 bases. The CDR3 sequence is 15 residues long. Clones were read by immunoSEQ multiplex PCR, and TCRdb kept only the in-frame ones, dropping some. The sample holds about 230,000 clones; nearly 90% are singletons and the top ten take approximately 12%. The TCR comes from a woman under 30 who had recovered from COVID-19. The chain has TRBV19 and TRBJ2-1; the D gene is possibly TRBD2 (6 bases). The sample was peripheral blood. CDR3: CASSIEGLPAGEQFF. CDR3 nucleotide sequence: TGTGCCAGTAGTATAGAAGGACTACCGGCGGGTGAGCAGTTCTTC.